A single sample gave rise to the 27 T cell receptor beta chains below, sequenced in a study of blood T cells in healthy people across ages. The use of a sample-barcoded 5' primer and a J-beta primer mix characterized a second PCR of 7 to 11 cycles. TCRdb itself ran the 5' RACE reads through MiXCR, one entry per CDR3 protein. Here the sample spans about 1.4 million distinct CDR3 sequences, approximately 60% being singletons. The sequenced sample was blood. The source of these receptors is a man younger than 30 in good health.

The chain uses TRBV28 and TRBJ1-2, with a tentative D call TRBD1 (5 bases). Trimming stripped 7 bases from V and 7 bases from J, with 25 bases between. CDR3 length equals 16 residues. Germline loops: CDR1 MDHEN, CDR2 SYDVKM. DNA of the CDR3: TGTGCCAGCACCCCCCCTTCTGGGGCAGGAGGGTCTGGCTACACCTTC. Encoded protein: CASTPPSGAGGSGYTF.

V usage is TRBV3-1 and J usage is TRBJ1-4; D gene uncertain. The CDR3 totals 16 residues. Germline V gene data show CDR1 as LGHDT and CDR2 as YNNKEL (reference sequence). Trimming left V 1 base short and J 4 bases short, with 13 bases between. The DNA of the CDR3 is TGTGCCAGCAGCCAAGGCCGGGTCCCCTTTAATGAAAAACTGTTTTTT. Translated: CASSQGRVPFNEKLFF.

This chain links TRBV7-2 with TRBJ2-3; TRBD2 matches 8 bases. CDR1 SGHTA and CDR2 FQGNSA come from the germline V gene. The CDR3 has 19 residues. V shed 1 base and J 6 bases; nucleotides not matched to a gene: 18. CDR3 coding DNA: TGTGCCAGCAGCTTAGGGACTAGCATCTTCCGTACTTTTGGTGATACGCAGTATTTT. Translation: CASSLGTSIFRTFGDTQYF.

This clonotype is a singleton in its sample. The chain recombines TRBV7-8 with TRBJ2-3, with TRBD2 identical over 8 bases. CDR3 length equals 17 residues. Germline CDR1 SGHVS, CDR2 FQNEAQ. The ends lost 4 bases at V and 8 bases at J; junction bases unmatched: 17. The CDR3 coding sequence is TGTGCCAGCAGCTCTCGGGGGGCGGGGGGAGTTGTGGGTACGCAGTATTTT. This encodes CASSSRGAGGVVGTQYF. Complete variable domain (other parts from reference TRBV7-8 and TRBJ2-3): GAGVSQSPRYKVAKRGQDVALRCDPISGHVSLFWYQQALGQGPEFLTYFQNEAQLDKSGLPSDRFFAERPEGSVSTLKIQRTQQEDSAVYLCASSSRGAGGVVGTQYFGPGTRLTVL.

This chain uses TRBV6-2 or TRBV6-3 with TRBJ2-5; 7 bases align to TRBD2. The trim removed 2 bases at V and 2 bases at J, leaving 8 bases unmatched. The CDR3 runs 16 residues. Germline V gives CDR1 MNHEY, CDR2 SVGEGT. The CDR3 here is CASSYIPAGEQETQYF. The CDR3 DNA sequence: TGTGCCAGCAGTTACATCCCTGCGGGGGAGCAAGAGACCCAGTACTTC.

V gene TRBV29-1 combines with J gene TRBJ2-1; tentatively, D is TRBD2 (6 bases). CDR3 length: 13 amino acids. CDR1 and CDR2 (germline): SQVTM, ANQGSEA. V was cut by 6 bases and J by 1 base, with 10 bases left in between. The CDR3 loop is CSVHSGSYNEQFF. The CDR3 DNA reads as TGCAGCGTCCATAGCGGATCCTACAATGAGCAGTTCTTC.

The chain combines TRBV11-1 with TRBJ2-5; 12 nucleotides match TRBD2. Germline V gives CDR1 SGHAT, CDR2 FQDESV (reference sequence). Losses at the gene ends were 7 bases for V and 1 base for J; bases not matched to a gene: 10. This CDR3 contains 17 residues. CDR3 DNA sequence: TGTGCCAGCACCTCTAGCGGGGGGGCCTGGAGCCAAGAGACCCAGTACTTC. Translated: CASTSSGGAWSQETQYF.

The chain uses TRBV27 and TRBJ2-7; D is undetermined. Germline V gene sequence: CDR1 MNHEY, CDR2 SMNVEV (reference sequence). The CDR3 runs to 15 residues. Trimming cost V 2 bases and J 3 bases, with 14 bases left between them. The CDR3 loop reads CASSLLGSGFYEQYF. The CDR3 nucleotides read TGTGCCAGCAGTTTACTAGGTTCAGGATTCTACGAGCAGTACTTC.

In this sample, this clonotype turned up a few times. The DNA for the CDR3 is TGCGCCAGCAGCCAATTCCTTCCTAGCGGGGTTCAGACCCAGTACTTC. It specifies CASSQFLPSGVQTQYF. The chain combines TRBV4-1 with TRBJ2-5; 9 bases fit TRBD2. Unmatched junction bases numbered 10, after V lost 2 bases and J lost 6 bases. In germline, CDR1 is MGHRA, CDR2 YSYEKL. The CDR3 covers 16 residues.

The J gene is TRBJ1-2, the V gene TRBV29-1; the D gene is possibly TRBD1 (6 bases). V was pared by 5 bases and J by 3 bases, with 7 bases between. Per germline, CDR1 SQVTM and CDR2 ANQGSEA. The CDR3 runs to 11 residues. CDR3 loop: CSVNRDYGYTF. For the CDR3, the DNA is TGCAGCGTTAACAGGGACTATGGCTACACCTTC.

V and J are TRBV6-2 or TRBV6-3 and TRBJ2-4; D gene uncertain. The V and J ends lost 0 bases and 3 bases respectively, with 18 bases between them. Looked up from germline, CDR1 is MNHEY and CDR2 is SVGEGT. This CDR3 has 18 amino acids. The CDR3 spells CASSYSGSVPRVKNIQYF. CDR3 nucleotide sequence: TGTGCCAGCAGTTACTCGGGAAGCGTGCCCCGAGTCAAAAACATTCAGTACTTC.

The chain carries TRBV20-1 and TRBJ1-2; D might be TRBD1 (6 bases). The CDR3 is 13 amino acids. In germline, CDR1 is DFQATT, CDR2 SNEGSKA (reference sequence). Trimming shortened V by 5 bases and J by 5 bases, and 15 bases separated the two germline ends. The CDR3 loop is CSAYQQGVYGYTF. CDR3 bases: TGCAGTGCTTACCAACAGGGCGTATATGGCTACACCTTC.

The chain carries TRBV6-6 and TRBJ1-1; D gene ambiguous. Per germline, CDR1 MNHNY and CDR2 SVGAGI (reference sequence). The CDR3 consists of 13 residues. The V end was cut by 7 bases, the J end by 1 base, with 10 bases between. The chain's CDR3 is CASTTETNTEAFF. CDR3 DNA sequence: TGTGCCAGCACCACAGAGACGAACACTGAAGCTTTCTTT.

This chain joins TRBV5-1 and TRBJ2-5; D unresolved. Germline V CDR1 and CDR2: SGHRS, YFSETQ. Trimming stripped 2 bases from V and 2 bases from J, with 13 bases between. CDR3 length: 15 amino acids. CDR3 sequence (DNA): TGCGCCAGCAGCTTTTCCGCGGCACCTCAAGAGACCCAGTACTTC. It specifies CASSFSAAPQETQYF. The whole variable domain, remainder taken from reference TRBV5-1 and TRBJ2-5, is KAGVTQTPRYLIKTRGQQVTLSCSPISGHRSVSWYQQTPGQGLQFLFEYFSETQRNKGNFPGRFSGRQFSNSRSEMNVSTLELGDSALYLCASSFSAAPQETQYFGPGTRLLVL.

The chain recombines TRBV10-3 with TRBJ2-1, with D maybe TRBD1 (5 bases). Between the trimmed V and J ends, which lost 8 bases and 4 bases, there was a span of 15 bases. The CDR3 totals 14 residues. Germline V gives CDR1 ENHRY, CDR2 SYGVKD. CDR3 sequence reads: CAISEGALYNEQFF. The CDR3 coding sequence is TGTGCCATCTCGGAAGGGGCATTGTACAATGAGCAGTTCTTC.

The table lists this clonotype with many counts. The genes are TRBV4-1 and TRBJ2-3; D is ambiguous. The CDR3 sequence is 14 residues long. Trimming stripped 1 base from V and 0 bases from J, with 5 bases between. Germline V gene sequence: CDR1 MGHRA, CDR2 YSYEKL. DNA of the CDR3: TGCGCCAGCAGCCAAGCCGGGAGCACAGATACGCAGTATTTT. Amino acids: CASSQAGSTDTQYF.

The rearrangement joins TRBV10-3 to TRBJ2-1; TRBD1 matches at 9 bases. V was clipped by 6 bases and J by 8 bases; unmatched bases: 11. This CDR3 has 15 amino acids. The V gene's germline CDR1 is ENHRY and CDR2 SYGVKD. The CDR3 sequence is CAISYRQGGIDEQFF. The CDR3 DNA sequence: TGTGCCATCAGCTACAGACAGGGGGGGATCGATGAGCAGTTCTTC.

This clonotype is a singleton in its sample. J is TRBJ2-7 and V is TRBV11-2; a weak D match, TRBD2 (6 bases). The CDR3 runs to 16 residues. V was cut by 1 base and J by 3 bases, with 16 bases left in between. Germline V gives CDR1 SGHAT, CDR2 FQNNGV. The CDR3 protein is CASSLVLGGVLYEQYF. The CDR3 region has the DNA TGTGCCAGCAGCTTAGTTCTGGGCGGGGTCCTCTACGAGCAGTACTTC. Using reference TRBV11-2 and TRBJ2-7 for the parts outside the CDR3, the full variable domain is EAGVAQSPRYKIIEKRQSVAFWCNPISGHATLYWYQQILGQGPKLLIQFQNNGVVDDSQLPKDRFSAERLKGVDSTLKIQPAKLEDSAVYLCASSLVLGGVLYEQYFGPGTRLTVT.

This clonotype was recorded at least ten times. The chain recombines TRBV20-1 with TRBJ2-5; TRBD2 might be the D (6 bases). Trimming left V 0 bases short and J 4 bases short, with 12 bases between. Germline V CDR1 and CDR2: DFQATT, SNEGSKA (reference sequence). This CDR3 is 14 amino acids long. Written as DNA, the CDR3 is TGCAGTGCTAGAGATTCGCGGGGATCAGAGACCCAGTACTTC. As protein: CSARDSRGSETQYF.

The rearrangement links TRBV25-1 to TRBJ2-3; no reliable D call. Trimming removed 2 bases from V and 1 base from J, with 10 bases in between. Per germline, CDR1 MGHDK and CDR2 SYGVNS. The CDR3 has 15 amino acids. The CDR3 region is CASSEVPSGTDTQYF. CDR3 bases: TGTGCCAGCAGTGAAGTTCCTAGTGGCACAGATACGCAGTATTTT.

The chain recombines TRBV12-3 or TRBV12-4 with TRBJ2-2; D may be TRBD2 (6 bases). V lost 5 bases to trimming and J lost 6 bases, with 13 bases between them. This CDR3 region has 14 residues. CDR3 in amino acids: CASSTRRGPGELFF. The CDR3 bases are TGTGCCAGCAGTACCAGGAGGGGTCCCGGGGAGCTGTTTTTT.

V usage is TRBV7-2 and J usage is TRBJ2-3, with a weak D call TRBD2 (5 bases). There are 14 residues in the CDR3. V lost 5 bases and J 4 bases, leaving 13 bases between the germline ends. Germline V gives CDR1 SGHTA, CDR2 FQGNSA. The CDR3 nucleotides are TGTGCCAGCAGCCCTAGCCGGTTTCCAGATACGCAGTATTTT. This translates into CASSPSRFPDTQYF.

V is TRBV7-6 and J is TRBJ1-2; 7 bases agree with TRBD1. J was trimmed by 7 bases and V by 5 bases; bases with no gene match: 10. The CDR3 is 14 amino acids. Germline V gene lookup returns CDR1 SGHVS and CDR2 FNYEAQ. CDR3 residues: CASSLRTGRGGYTF. CDR3 nucleotide sequence: TGTGCCAGCAGCCTACGGACAGGTCGGGGTGGCTACACCTTC. Full variable domain (remainder filled in from reference TRBV7-6 and TRBJ1-2): GAGVSQSPRYKVTKRGQDVALRCDPISGHVSLYWYRQALGQGPEFLTYFNYEAQQDKSGLPNDRFSAERPEGSISTLTIQRTEQRDSAMYRCASSLRTGRGGYTFGSGTRLTVV.

The rearrangement links TRBV28 to TRBJ1-2; tentative D call: TRBD1 (5 bases). Germline V gene sequence: CDR1 MDHEN, CDR2 SYDVKM. V lost 8 bases, J lost 2 bases, and 15 bases lay in between. This CDR3 has 14 amino acids. The CDR3 loop reads CASLGWGRNYGYTF. In DNA, the CDR3 is TGTGCCAGCCTTGGGTGGGGCAGGAACTATGGCTACACCTTC.

This clonotype was counted a few times. The chain employs TRBV6-1 and TRBJ2-5; the D gene could be TRBD1 or TRBD2 (6 bases each). Germline values: CDR1 MNHNS, CDR2 SASEGT. Between the trimmed V and J ends, which lost 5 bases and 4 bases, there was a span of 17 bases. CDR3 length: 15 amino acids. This CDR3 reads CASSTGPGGGETQYF. Written as DNA, the CDR3 is TGTGCCAGCAGTACCGGGCCAGGAGGGGGAGAGACCCAGTACTTC.

The chain joins TRBV20-1 to TRBJ1-1; D unresolved. Trimming removed 3 bases at V and 2 bases at J, with 10 bases between. CDR3 length: 13 amino acids. CDR1 is DFQATT and CDR2 is SNEGSKA in the germline V gene (reference sequence). The CDR3 loop reads CSASWAGNTEAFF. CDR3 sequence (DNA): TGCAGTGCTAGTTGGGCGGGCAACACTGAAGCTTTCTTT.

This clonotype was observed a handful of times. V usage is TRBV20-1 and J usage is TRBJ2-1, with 9 bases identical to TRBD2. Germline CDR1 is DFQATT and CDR2 is SNEGSKA (reference sequence). The length of the CDR3 is 13 residues. Unmatched junction bases numbered 4, after V lost 1 base and J lost 9 bases. The CDR3 is CSARGGRGAEQFF. The CDR3 bases are TGCAGTGCTAGAGGCGGGAGGGGGGCTGAGCAGTTCTTC.